These T cell receptor beta chains were read from a single sample in a study of blood T cell repertoires in COVID-19. Clones were sequenced by immunoSEQ multiplex PCR, and TCRdb holds only the in-frame ones, with some missing. The data hold about 220,000 clones, with 75% to 90% observed a single time. Sequenced material: peripheral blood. Every receptor here comes from a woman in her 70s with COVID-19, enrolled during active disease. Each CDR3 is given with its conserved first and last residue. The order of the fields is V gene, J gene, CDR3 protein.

>TRBV18|TRBJ1-5
CASSPRPRDRGRNQPQHF
>TRBV28|TRBJ1-5
CASRVQMDQPQHF
>TRBV5-4|TRBJ2-3
CASSFRREPTDTQYF
>TRBV4-2|TRBJ1-2
CASSQLAGQGSVGYTF
>TRBV28|TRBJ1-6
CASSGTGGKNSPLHF
>TRBV10-2|TRBJ1-6
CASSENRDNSPLHF
>TRBV12-3/TRBV12-4|TRBJ1-6
CASSPGWAPLHF
>TRBV4-3|TRBJ2-3
CASSQTRGGSRPDTQYF
>TRBV21-1|TRBJ2-5
CASSHEVGWQETQYF
>TRBV5-4|TRBJ2-3
CASSLGASGKPGDTQYF
>TRBV28|TRBJ1-1
CASSRAGTPGTEAFF
>TRBV5-1|TRBJ2-2
CASSIGQGFTGELFF
>TRBV3-1/TRBV3-2|TRBJ2-3
CASSQRGADTQYF
>TRBV24-1|TRBJ2-3
CATSDLGGPDTQYF
>TRBV4-3|TRBJ1-5
CASSQDRTGRNQPQHF
>TRBV20-1|TRBJ1-1
CSAFGNTEAFF
>TRBV4-1|TRBJ2-1
CASSQEGGSSSYNEQFF
>TRBV29-1|TRBJ2-5
CSVGGSGTGRKVSQYF
>TRBV3-1/TRBV3-2|TRBJ2-1
CASSPGRAGAQFF
>TRBV7-9|TRBJ1-5
CASSFEGNQPQHF
>TRBV2|TRBJ2-7
CASRTGGSLSYEQYF
>TRBV3-1/TRBV3-2|TRBJ2-1
CASSRRTRGLAGGPSYNEQFF
>TRBV6-7|TRBJ1-1
CASSYDKGQTGEAFF
>TRBV19|TRBJ2-6
CASMPGFERGANVLTF
>TRBV30|TRBJ2-1
CAWSTRNEQFF
>TRBV19|TRBJ1-5
CATGQGSPSNQPQHF
>TRBV7-2|TRBJ1-1
CASRPLGQGATEAFF
>TRBV7-2|TRBJ2-1
CASSTRVVTGGYNEQFF
>TRBV19|TRBJ2-1
CASSITGTTYNEQFF
>TRBV15|TRBJ2-3
CATSRGAGGPADTQYF
>TRBV5-5|TRBJ2-3
CASSSGLSTDTQYF
>TRBV7-9|TRBJ1-6
CASRADRGYNSPLHF
>TRBV6-6|TRBJ2-7
CASSPRQGNAYEQYF
>TRBV5-1|TRBJ1-1
CASSLAGRGTEAFF
>TRBV13|TRBJ1-6
CASSPPTGELDNSPLHF
>TRBV6-5|TRBJ1-1
CASSYVGDTEAFF
>TRBV19|TRBJ1-4
CASSISGTANEKLFF